This T cell receptor beta chain was sequenced in a study of blood T cells in healthy people across ages. The length of the CDR3 is 16 residues. V lost 2 bases, J lost 6 bases, and 20 bases lay in between. Germline V gene sequence: CDR1 SGHTA, CDR2 FQGNSA. Using a J-beta primer mix together with a sample-barcoded 5' primer, a second PCR was run for about 6 to 11 cycles. MiXCR was run by TCRdb on the 5' RACE reads, yielding one entry per CDR3 protein. The data contain hundreds of thousands of distinct CDR3 sequences, roughly 60% of them singletons. The TCR was taken from a man between 25 and 39 years old in good health. V usage is TRBV7-2 and J usage is TRBJ2-7; D possibly corresponds to TRBD2 (7 bases). Sample: blood. The CDR3 spells CASSLWALGGAAEQYF. The CDR3 bases are TGTGCCAGCAGCTTATGGGCTCTGGGGGGGGCCGCCGAGCAGTACTTC.